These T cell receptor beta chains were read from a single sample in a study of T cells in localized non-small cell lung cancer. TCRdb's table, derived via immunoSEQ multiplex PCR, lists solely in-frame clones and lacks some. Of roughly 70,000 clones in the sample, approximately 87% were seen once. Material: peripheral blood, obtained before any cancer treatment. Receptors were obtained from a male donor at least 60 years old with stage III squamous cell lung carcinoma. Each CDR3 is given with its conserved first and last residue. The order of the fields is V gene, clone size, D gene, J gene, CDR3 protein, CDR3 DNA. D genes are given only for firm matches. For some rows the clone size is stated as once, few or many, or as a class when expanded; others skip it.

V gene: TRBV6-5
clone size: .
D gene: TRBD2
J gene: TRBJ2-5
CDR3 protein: CASSASGGAFETQYF
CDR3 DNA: TGTGCCAGCAGTGCTAGCGGGGGGGCCTTTGAGACCCAGTACTTC

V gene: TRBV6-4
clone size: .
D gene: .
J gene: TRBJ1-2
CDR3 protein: CASRDSYGYTF
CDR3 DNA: TGTGCCAGCAGGGACAGCTATGGCTACACCTTC

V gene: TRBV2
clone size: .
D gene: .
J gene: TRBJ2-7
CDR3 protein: CASSLPYEQYF
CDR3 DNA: TGTGCCAGCAGCCTCCCCTACGAGCAGTACTTC

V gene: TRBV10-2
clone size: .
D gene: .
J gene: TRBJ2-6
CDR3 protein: CAGRGSGANVLTF
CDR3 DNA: TGCGCCGGCAGGGGCTCTGGGGCCAACGTCCTGACTTTC

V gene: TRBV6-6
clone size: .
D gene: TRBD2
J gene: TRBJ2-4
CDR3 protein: CASSSGLAGAEQYF
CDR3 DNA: TGTGCCAGCAGCTCCGGACTAGCGGGGGCGGAGCAGTACTTC

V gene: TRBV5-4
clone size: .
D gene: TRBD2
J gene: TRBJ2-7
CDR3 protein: CASSLAGVDEQYF
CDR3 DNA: TGTGCCAGCAGCTTAGCGGGGGTGGACGAGCAGTACTTC

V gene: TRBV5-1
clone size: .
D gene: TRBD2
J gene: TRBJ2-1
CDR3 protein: CASRRSGGFNIGQFF
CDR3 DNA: TGCGCCAGCAGGAGGAGCGGGGGGTTTAATATTGGACAGTTCTTC

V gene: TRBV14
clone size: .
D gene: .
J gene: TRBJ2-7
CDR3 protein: CASSRGTLSSYEQYF
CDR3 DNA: TGTGCCAGCAGCCGAGGGACATTGAGCTCCTACGAGCAGTACTTC

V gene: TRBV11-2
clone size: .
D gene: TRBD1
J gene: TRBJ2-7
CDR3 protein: CASSFGTGTYEQYF
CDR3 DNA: TGTGCCAGCAGCTTCGGGACAGGAACCTACGAGCAGTACTTC

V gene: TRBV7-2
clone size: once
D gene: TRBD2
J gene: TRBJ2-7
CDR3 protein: CASSWPRLAGGLSSYEQYF
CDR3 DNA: TGTGCCAGCAGCTGGCCACGGCTAGCGGGGGGTCTAAGCTCCTACGAGCAGTACTTC

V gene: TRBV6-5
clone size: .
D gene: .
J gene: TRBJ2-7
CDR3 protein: CASPGPGTYEQYF
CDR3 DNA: TGTGCCAGTCCGGGACCAGGGACTTACGAGCAGTACTTC

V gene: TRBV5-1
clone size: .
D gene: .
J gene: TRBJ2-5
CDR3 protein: CASSFQGFQETQYF
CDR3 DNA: TGCGCCAGCAGCTTTCAAGGGTTCCAAGAGACCCAGTACTTC

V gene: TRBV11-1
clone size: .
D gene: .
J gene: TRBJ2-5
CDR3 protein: CASSLESRRVETQYF
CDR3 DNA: TGTGCCAGCAGCCTAGAGTCGCGCAGGGTAGAGACCCAGTACTTC

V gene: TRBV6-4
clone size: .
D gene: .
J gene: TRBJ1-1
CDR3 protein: CASSALGGTEAFF
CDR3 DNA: TGTGCCAGCAGCGCCCTGGGGGGGACTGAAGCTTTCTTT

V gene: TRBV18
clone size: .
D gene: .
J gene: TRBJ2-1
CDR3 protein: CASSINYNEQFF
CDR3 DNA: TGTGCCAGCTCAATCAACTACAATGAGCAGTTCTTC

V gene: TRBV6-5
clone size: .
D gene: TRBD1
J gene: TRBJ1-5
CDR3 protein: CASSPGQGGQPQHF
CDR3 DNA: TGTGCCAGCAGTCCGGGACAGGGGGGACAGCCCCAGCATTTT

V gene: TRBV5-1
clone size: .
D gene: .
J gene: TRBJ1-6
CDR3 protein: CASSLDRWTYNSPLHF
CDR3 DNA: TGCGCCAGCAGCTTGGATCGGTGGACCTATAATTCACCCCTCCACTTT

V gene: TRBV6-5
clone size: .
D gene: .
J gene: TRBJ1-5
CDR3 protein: CASSGTGSQPQHF
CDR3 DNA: TGTGCCAGCAGTGGAACAGGAAGTCAGCCCCAGCATTTT

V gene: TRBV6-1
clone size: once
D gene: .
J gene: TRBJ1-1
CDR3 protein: CASSLSTVNSEAFF
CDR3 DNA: TGTGCCAGCAGTCTCTCGACAGTTAACAGTGAAGCTTTCTTT

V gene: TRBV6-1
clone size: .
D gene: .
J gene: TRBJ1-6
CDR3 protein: CASSEWTTHNSPLHF
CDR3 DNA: TGTGCCAGCAGTGAATGGACCACGCATAATTCACCCCTCCACTTT

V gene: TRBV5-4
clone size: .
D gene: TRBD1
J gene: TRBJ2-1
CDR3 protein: CASSPKRTGGKNEQFF
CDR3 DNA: TGTGCCAGCAGCCCAAAGAGGACAGGGGGCAAGAATGAGCAGTTCTTC

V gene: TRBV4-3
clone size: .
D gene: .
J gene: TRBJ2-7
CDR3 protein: CASSQDRTAPWAEQYF
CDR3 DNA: TGCGCCAGCAGCCAAGATCGGACCGCCCCATGGGCCGAGCAGTACTTC

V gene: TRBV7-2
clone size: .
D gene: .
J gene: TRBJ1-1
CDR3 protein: CASSLTENTEAFF
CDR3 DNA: TGTGCCAGCAGCTTAACCGAGAACACTGAAGCTTTCTTT

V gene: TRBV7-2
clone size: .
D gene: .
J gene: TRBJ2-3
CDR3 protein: CASSSQTDTQYF
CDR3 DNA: TGTGCCAGCAGCTCCCAAACAGATACGCAGTATTTT

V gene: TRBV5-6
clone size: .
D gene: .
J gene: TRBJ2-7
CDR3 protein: CASSTSRGYEQYF
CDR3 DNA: TGTGCCAGCAGTACCTCTCGGGGGTACGAGCAGTACTTC